A selection of T cell receptor beta chains follows, all from one sample in a study of OX40 agonist ivuxolimab in advanced cancers. This table comes from immunoSEQ multiplex PCR, and its TCRdb copy is limited to in-frame clones, with some not included. The table shows 75,000 to 100,000 clones, with approximately 80% occurring only once. The specimen comprised CD4+ or CD8+ T cells sorted from blood, sampled in a trial of the OX40 agonist ivuxolimab. The receptors come from an adult with an advanced solid tumor such as melanoma, head and neck, liver or kidney cancer. Each CDR3 is given with its conserved first and last residue. A D gene is named only where the DNA matches it firmly. Clone sizes are given selectively: once, few, many, or a class where the clone is expanded.

V gene	clone size	CDR3 length	J gene	D gene	CDR3 protein	CDR3 DNA
TRBV18	-	14	TRBJ2-7	TRBD2	CASSTSSGPYEQYF	TGTGCCAGCTCAACGTCTAGCGGCCCCTACGAGCAGTACTTC
TRBV7-9	-	18	TRBJ2-3	TRBD2	CASSLGTTSGGGTDTQYF	TGTGCCAGCAGCTTAGGGACGACTAGCGGGGGCGGCACAGATACGCAGTATTTT
TRBV12-5	-	14	TRBJ2-1	TRBD1	CASAIGQVRNEQFF	TGTGCTAGTGCCATTGGACAGGTACGCAATGAGCAGTTCTTC
TRBV14	once	13	TRBJ1-1	-	CASSQEMTGEAFF	TGTGCCAGCAGCCAAGAAATGACAGGCGAAGCTTTCTTT
TRBV4-3	-	14	TRBJ2-7	-	CASSQGRQSYEQYF	TGCGCCAGCAGCCAAGGCCGACAGTCCTACGAGCAGTACTTC
TRBV15	-	14	TRBJ1-2	-	CATSPGRGDYGYTF	TGTGCCACCAGCCCGGGCAGGGGAGACTATGGCTACACCTTC
TRBV29-1	-	12	TRBJ2-3	-	CSVAPPGAAQYF	TGCAGCGTCGCTCCCCCCGGGGCTGCGCAGTATTTT
TRBV4-1	-	17	TRBJ2-6	-	CASSQDSRASGANVLTF	TGCGCCAGCAGCCAAGATTCCCGGGCATCGGGGGCCAACGTCCTGACTTTC
TRBV14	-	13	TRBJ1-1	-	CASSQMGAAEAFF	TGTGCCAGCAGCCAAATGGGGGCCGCCGAAGCTTTCTTT
TRBV5-6	-	15	TRBJ1-6	TRBD1	CASQRGGVHNSPLHF	TGTGCCAGCCAGAGAGGGGGCGTCCATAATTCACCCCTCCACTTT
TRBV6-1	-	14	TRBJ1-1	TRBD1	CASNGQALGTEAFF	TGTGCCAGCAATGGACAGGCGTTGGGCACTGAAGCTTTCTTT
TRBV2	-	12	TRBJ2-7	-	CASSAPKGEQYF	TGTGCCAGCAGTGCCCCGAAGGGGGAGCAGTACTTC
TRBV30	-	15	TRBJ1-5	-	CAWSVRGVGNQPQHF	TGTGCCTGGAGTGTACGTGGAGTGGGCAATCAGCCCCAGCATTTT
TRBV5-1	-	15	TRBJ2-1	TRBD2	CASSLVGSGPNEQFF	TGCGCCAGCAGCTTGGTGGGTAGCGGGCCCAATGAGCAGTTCTTC
TRBV13	large	14	TRBJ1-3	TRBD1	CASGQTGGGNTIYF	TGTGCCAGCGGTCAGACAGGGGGCGGAAACACCATATATTTT
TRBV5-1	-	14	TRBJ1-3	TRBD1	CASARDSGMNTIYF	TGCGCCAGCGCCCGGGACAGTGGAATGAACACCATATATTTT
TRBV9	-	13	TRBJ1-2	-	CASSVGFLEGYTF	TGTGCCAGCAGCGTAGGTTTTCTTGAGGGCTACACCTTC
TRBV6-4	-	13	TRBJ2-3	TRBD1	CASSATGTDTQYF	TGTGCCAGCAGCGCGACAGGGACAGATACGCAGTATTTT
TRBV15	-	17	TRBJ1-5	TRBD1	CATSILGQGQKGQPQHF	TGTGCCACCAGCATTCTTGGACAGGGGCAGAAGGGGCAGCCCCAGCATTTT
TRBV9	-	15	TRBJ2-1	-	CASSQLGQLYNEQFF	TGTGCCAGCAGCCAACTAGGACAGCTCTACAATGAGCAGTTCTTC
TRBV7-9	-	14	TRBJ2-7	TRBD1	CASSPLQGSYEQYF	TGTGCCAGCAGTCCATTACAGGGGAGCTACGAGCAGTACTTC
TRBV27	-	14	TRBJ1-2	-	CASSTGTHSLGYTF	TGTGCCAGCAGTACCGGGACCCACAGCCTGGGCTACACCTTC
TRBV7-9	-	17	TRBJ2-1	-	CASSAIEFSGVNNEQFF	TGTGCCAGCAGCGCTATCGAGTTTAGCGGCGTCAACAATGAGCAGTTCTTC
TRBV21-1	-	15	TRBJ1-2	-	CASIRPTVANYGYTF	TGTGCCAGCATCAGGCCGACAGTCGCTAACTATGGCTACACCTTC
TRBV5-1	-	13	TRBJ2-3	-	CASSLVGENTQYF	TGCGCCAGCAGCTTGGTAGGTGAGAATACGCAGTATTTT
TRBV19	-	14	TRBJ2-7	TRBD1	CATRQGAISYEQYF	TGTGCCACTAGACAGGGGGCCATCTCCTACGAGCAGTACTTC
TRBV9	-	13	TRBJ1-1	-	CASSVARTSEAFF	TGTGCCAGCAGCGTAGCTCGGACCTCTGAGGCTTTCTTT
TRBV15	once	16	TRBJ2-4	TRBD2	CATSRDRERAGDIQYF	TGTGCCACCAGCAGAGATCGGGAGCGGGCGGGGGACATTCAGTACTTC
TRBV6-1	-	15	TRBJ1-5	TRBD1	CASTRGQTSNQPQHF	TGTGCCAGCACCAGGGGACAGACTAGCAATCAGCCCCAGCATTTT
TRBV5-8	-	15	TRBJ1-1	-	CASSFGKFPNTEAFF	TGTGCCAGCAGCTTCGGAAAATTTCCGAACACTGAAGCTTTCTTT
TRBV4-1	-	14	TRBJ2-7	TRBD1	CASSQEGQGYEQYF	TGCGCCAGCAGCCAAGAGGGACAGGGCTACGAGCAGTACTTC
TRBV5-6	-	16	TRBJ2-7	-	CASSLGLPVGPYEQYF	TGTGCCAGCAGCTTGGGACTCCCGGTAGGGCCCTACGAGCAGTACTTC
TRBV7-3	few	14	TRBJ1-6	TRBD1	CASSQGQANSPLHF	TGTGCCAGCAGCCAGGGACAGGCAAATTCACCCCTCCACTTT
TRBV4-3	-	14	TRBJ2-3	-	CASSQGTSTDTQYF	TGCGCCAGCAGCCAAGGCACTAGCACAGATACGCAGTATTTT
TRBV12-5	-	19	TRBJ2-7	-	CASGFNPLPTFGPSYEQYF	TGTGCTAGTGGTTTCAACCCGCTCCCGACCTTCGGACCGTCCTACGAGCAGTACTTC